The clone carrying this TCR beta chain showed up just once. What it binds is not known. This sample stems from a study of T cell responses to AZD1222 COVID-19 vaccine. Overall study results and limits: Repertoire sampling occurred only after the peak T cell response.

The CDR3 length is 15 residues. Losses at the gene ends were 4 bases for V and 1 base for J; bases not matched to a gene: 3. CDR1 and CDR2 (germline): SGHVS, FQNEAQ. Assay used: immunoSEQ multiplex PCR; TCRdb lists only in-frame clones, some missing. The data hold around 140,000 clones, with 85% to 90% observed a single time. V gene TRBV7-8 combines with J gene TRBJ2-1, with TRBD2 matching 8 bases. The material sequenced was peripheral blood, taken on day 0 of AZD1222 vaccination. This clonotype was obtained from an adult in good health. The CDR3: CASSSSSGSYNEQFF. CDR3 DNA: TGTGCCAGCAGCTCCTCTAGCGGGTCCTACAATGAGCAGTTCTTC.